This is a list of T cell receptor beta chains from one sample in a study of beta chain features in type 1 diabetes. Generated by immunoSEQ multiplex PCR, the TCRdb table keeps only in-frame clones and is missing some. There are about 290,000 clones in the sample; around 7.3% occur only once, and 1% lies in the top ten. The specimen sequenced was central memory CD4+ T cells from blood. Every receptor here comes from a woman in her late teens or twenties in good health. CDR3s include the opening cysteine and the closing phenylalanine or tryptophan. Fields, in order: J gene, clone size, CDR3 length, V gene, D gene, CDR3 protein, CDR3 DNA. D genes are given only for firm matches. Where a row states a size, it is once, few, many or the class of an expanded clone; other rows omit it.

J: TRBJ2-3
size: few
length: 12
V: TRBV14
D: NA
CDR3: CASSQQKDTQYF
DNA: TGTGCCAGCAGCCAACAGAAGGATACGCAGTATTTT

J: TRBJ1-4
size: NA
length: 12
V: TRBV7-9
D: NA
CDR3: CASSFYGEKLFF
DNA: TGTGCCAGCAGCTTTTACGGTGAAAAACTGTTTTTT

J: TRBJ1-1
size: many
length: 13
V: TRBV4-3
D: NA
CDR3: CASSARRGTEAFF
DNA: TGCGCCAGCAGCGCCAGGAGGGGAACTGAAGCTTTCTTT

J: TRBJ2-5
size: few
length: 11
V: TRBV7-6
D: NA
CDR3: CASTMGETQYF
DNA: TGTGCCAGCACCATGGGAGAGACCCAGTACTTC

J: TRBJ2-1
size: few
length: 10
V: TRBV2
D: NA
CDR3: CASAVREQFF
DNA: TGTGCCAGCGCTGTCCGTGAGCAGTTCTTC

J: TRBJ2-3
size: NA
length: 16
V: TRBV29-1
D: TRBD1
CDR3: CSVETSGQAITDTQYF
DNA: TGCAGCGTTGAAACCTCGGGACAGGCTATAACAGATACGCAGTATTTT

J: TRBJ2-1
size: NA
length: 15
V: TRBV11-2
D: TRBD1
CDR3: CASSFDRGPYNEQFF
DNA: TGTGCCAGCAGCTTCGACAGGGGGCCCTACAATGAGCAGTTCTTC

J: TRBJ1-1
size: few
length: 12
V: TRBV28
D: NA
CDR3: CASSFMNTEAFF
DNA: TGTGCCAGCAGTTTCATGAACACTGAAGCTTTCTTT

J: TRBJ1-4
size: few
length: 15
V: TRBV18
D: NA
CDR3: CASSKDGATNEKLFF
DNA: TGTGCCAGCTCAAAGGACGGTGCAACTAATGAAAAACTGTTTTTT

J: TRBJ1-2
size: few
length: 14
V: TRBV29-1
D: NA
CDR3: CSVEDRRGGYGYTF
DNA: TGCAGCGTTGAAGATCGAAGGGGGGGCTATGGCTACACCTTC

J: TRBJ1-1
size: NA
length: 13
V: TRBV7-2
D: NA
CDR3: CASSLERQDEAFF
DNA: TGTGCCAGCAGCTTAGAGCGACAGGATGAAGCTTTCTTT

J: TRBJ2-6
size: NA
length: 15
V: TRBV7-9
D: NA
CDR3: CASSPPQGGANVLTF
DNA: TGTGCCAGCAGCCCACCCCAGGGTGGGGCCAACGTCCTGACTTTC

J: TRBJ2-1
size: few
length: 15
V: TRBV7-9
D: NA
CDR3: CASSLNLGASGEQFF
DNA: TGTGCCAGCAGCTTAAATCTGGGGGCCTCAGGTGAGCAGTTCTTC

J: TRBJ1-1
size: NA
length: 15
V: TRBV5-4
D: NA
CDR3: CASSLVGDWSTEAFF
DNA: TGTGCCAGCAGCTTGGTCGGGGACTGGAGCACTGAAGCTTTCTTT

J: TRBJ1-2
size: few
length: 14
V: TRBV4-3
D: NA
CDR3: CASSPQQRDYGYTF
DNA: TGCGCCAGCAGCCCCCAACAACGGGACTATGGCTACACCTTC

J: TRBJ2-5
size: NA
length: 16
V: TRBV27
D: TRBD2
CDR3: CASRDPGLAGGETQYF
DNA: TGTGCCAGCAGGGACCCGGGACTAGCGGGAGGGGAGACCCAGTACTTC

J: TRBJ2-7
size: NA
length: 14
V: TRBV30
D: TRBD1
CDR3: CAWSPGTGYDEQYF
DNA: TGTGCCTGGAGCCCTGGGACAGGGTACGACGAGCAGTACTTC

J: TRBJ2-5
size: few
length: 18
V: TRBV19
D: TRBD2
CDR3: CASTNRGLAGGSQETQYF
DNA: TGTGCCAGTACCAATCGTGGACTAGCGGGAGGAAGTCAAGAGACCCAGTACTTC

J: TRBJ1-4
size: many
length: 16
V: TRBV7-9
D: TRBD1
CDR3: CASSLDPGQGREKLFF
DNA: TGTGCCAGCAGCTTAGACCCGGGACAGGGTCGAGAAAAACTGTTTTTT

J: TRBJ2-1
size: many
length: 15
V: TRBV9
D: NA
CDR3: CASSAWEDYRGEQFF
DNA: TGTGCCAGCAGCGCATGGGAGGACTATAGGGGGGAGCAGTTCTTC

J: TRBJ2-5
size: NA
length: 15
V: TRBV4-3
D: TRBD1
CDR3: CASSRDDRGGETQYF
DNA: TGCGCCAGCAGCCGAGACGACAGGGGTGGGGAGACCCAGTACTTC

J: TRBJ2-2
size: few
length: 15
V: TRBV5-4
D: NA
CDR3: CASSLGDRVTGELFF
DNA: TGTGCCAGCAGCTTAGGCGACAGAGTCACCGGGGAGCTGTTTTTT

J: TRBJ2-6
size: NA
length: 18
V: TRBV5-1
D: NA
CDR3: CASSTSTGPSSGANVLTF
DNA: TGCGCCAGCAGCACCTCGACAGGCCCGAGCTCTGGGGCCAACGTCCTGACTTTC

J: TRBJ1-4
size: few
length: 11
V: TRBV7-9
D: NA
CDR3: CASAPGEKLFF
DNA: TGTGCCAGCGCCCCTGGGGAAAAACTGTTTTTT

J: TRBJ2-5
size: NA
length: 15
V: TRBV5-4
D: NA
CDR3: CASSVGVSGQETQYF
DNA: TGTGCCAGCAGCGTCGGAGTTAGCGGACAAGAGACCCAGTACTTC

J: TRBJ1-2
size: NA
length: 13
V: TRBV28
D: NA
CDR3: CASSKTVRYGYTF
DNA: TGTGCCAGCAGTAAGACGGTGAGGTATGGCTACACCTTC

J: TRBJ1-2
size: few
length: 14
V: TRBV5-1
D: NA
CDR3: CASSFMTPGDGYTF
DNA: TGCGCCAGCAGCTTTATGACCCCGGGGGATGGCTACACCTTC

J: TRBJ2-4
size: NA
length: 16
V: TRBV5-1
D: NA
CDR3: CASSLPHGIAKNIQYF
DNA: TGCGCCAGCAGCTTGCCACACGGGATAGCCAAAAACATTCAGTACTTC

J: TRBJ2-5
size: few
length: 15
V: TRBV7-9
D: NA
CDR3: CASSPQGYRQETQYF
DNA: TGTGCCAGCAGCCCCCAAGGATACAGGCAAGAGACCCAGTACTTC

J: TRBJ1-5
size: NA
length: 13
V: TRBV5-1
D: NA
CDR3: CASSFGRNQPQHF
DNA: TGCGCCAGCAGCTTTGGCCGAAATCAGCCCCAGCATTTT

J: TRBJ2-3
size: NA
length: 15
V: TRBV9
D: NA
CDR3: CASSVYGVWTDTQYF
DNA: TGTGCCAGCAGCGTATATGGGGTTTGGACAGATACGCAGTATTTT

J: TRBJ1-1
size: NA
length: 14
V: TRBV28
D: NA
CDR3: CASSTSGQGGEAFF
DNA: NA

J: TRBJ1-5
size: few
length: 17
V: TRBV5-6
D: NA
CDR3: CASSLYEGQFAIQPQHF
DNA: TGTGCCAGCAGCTTATATGAAGGGCAGTTCGCAATTCAGCCCCAGCATTTT

J: TRBJ1-1
size: few
length: 14
V: TRBV18
D: NA
CDR3: CASSPKQAATEAFF
DNA: TGTGCCAGCTCACCCAAACAGGCTGCCACTGAAGCTTTCTTT

J: TRBJ2-5
size: few
length: 14
V: TRBV6-5
D: NA
CDR3: CASSYRTREETQYF
DNA: TGTGCCAGCAGTTACCGGACTCGAGAAGAGACCCAGTACTTC

J: TRBJ1-1
size: many
length: 13
V: TRBV7-2
D: NA
CDR3: CASSLVLEAEAFF
DNA: TGTGCCAGCAGCTTAGTTTTGGAGGCTGAAGCTTTCTTT

J: TRBJ2-7
size: few
length: 14
V: TRBV11-1
D: TRBD2
CDR3: CASSKGLADYEQYF
DNA: TGTGCCAGCAGCAAGGGACTAGCGGACTACGAGCAGTACTTC

J: TRBJ2-1
size: few
length: 15
V: TRBV7-2
D: TRBD2
CDR3: CASSSGLAGANEQFF
DNA: TGTGCCAGCAGCTCAGGACTAGCGGGGGCCAATGAGCAGTTCTTC

J: TRBJ2-3
size: few
length: 15
V: TRBV4-3
D: TRBD1
CDR3: CASSQGQGRYDTQYF
DNA: TGCGCCAGCAGCCAGGGACAGGGGAGGTATGATACGCAGTATTTT

J: TRBJ2-7
size: NA
length: 14
V: TRBV2
D: TRBD2
CDR3: CASSIAGGPYEQYF
DNA: TGTGCCAGCAGCATAGCGGGAGGGCCCTACGAGCAGTACTTC

J: TRBJ1-4
size: few
length: 16
V: TRBV30
D: TRBD1
CDR3: CAWSATGRTTNEKLFF
DNA: TGTGCCTGGAGTGCGACAGGGAGGACAACTAATGAAAAACTGTTTTTT

J: TRBJ2-5
size: NA
length: 14
V: TRBV19
D: TRBD1
CDR3: CASSRDRVAETQYF
DNA: TGTGCCAGTAGCCGAGACAGGGTCGCGGAGACCCAGTACTTC

J: TRBJ2-1
size: few
length: 12
V: TRBV28
D: NA
CDR3: CASSLSWGEQFF
DNA: TGTGCCAGCAGTTTATCCTGGGGTGAGCAGTTCTTC

J: TRBJ2-3
size: few
length: 14
V: TRBV7-9
D: TRBD1
CDR3: CASSYGQAGDTQYF
DNA: TGTGCCAGCAGCTACGGACAGGCGGGAGATACGCAGTATTTT

J: TRBJ2-1
size: NA
length: 13
V: TRBV7-2
D: NA
CDR3: CASSSQPYNEQFF
DNA: TGTGCCAGCAGCTCCCAGCCCTACAATGAGCAGTTCTTC

J: TRBJ1-1
size: NA
length: 14
V: TRBV6-5
D: TRBD1
CDR3: CASSNRDRVPEAFF
DNA: TGTGCCAGCAGTAACCGGGACAGGGTCCCTGAAGCTTTCTTT

J: TRBJ1-5
size: NA
length: 13
V: TRBV18
D: NA
CDR3: CASSPVGDQPQHF
DNA: TGTGCCAGCTCACCGGTGGGTGATCAGCCCCAGCATTTT

J: TRBJ1-5
size: many
length: 15
V: TRBV25-1
D: NA
CDR3: CASSDKGYSNQPQHF
DNA: TGTGCCAGCAGTGATAAAGGATATAGCAATCAGCCCCAGCATTTT

J: TRBJ1-6
size: few
length: 14
V: TRBV5-1
D: NA
CDR3: CASSLGQNYSPLHF
DNA: TGCGCCAGCAGCTTGGGACAAAACTATTCACCCCTCCACTTT

J: TRBJ1-5
size: few
length: 17
V: TRBV19
D: TRBD1
CDR3: CASRWRRTGNSNQPQHF
DNA: TGTGCCAGTAGATGGAGGCGGACAGGGAATAGCAATCAGCCCCAGCATTTT

J: TRBJ2-2
size: NA
length: 13
V: TRBV9
D: NA
CDR3: CASSVQPSGELFF
DNA: TGTGCCAGCAGCGTACAACCGTCCGGGGAGCTGTTTTTT

J: TRBJ1-5
size: NA
length: 15
V: TRBV7-8
D: TRBD1
CDR3: CASSLAHRGNQPQHF
DNA: TGTGCCAGCAGCTTAGCACACAGGGGGAATCAGCCCCAGCATTTT

J: TRBJ1-1
size: NA
length: 13
V: TRBV29-1
D: TRBD1
CDR3: CSVEQGMNTEAFF
DNA: TGCAGCGTAGAACAGGGGATGAACACTGAAGCTTTCTTT